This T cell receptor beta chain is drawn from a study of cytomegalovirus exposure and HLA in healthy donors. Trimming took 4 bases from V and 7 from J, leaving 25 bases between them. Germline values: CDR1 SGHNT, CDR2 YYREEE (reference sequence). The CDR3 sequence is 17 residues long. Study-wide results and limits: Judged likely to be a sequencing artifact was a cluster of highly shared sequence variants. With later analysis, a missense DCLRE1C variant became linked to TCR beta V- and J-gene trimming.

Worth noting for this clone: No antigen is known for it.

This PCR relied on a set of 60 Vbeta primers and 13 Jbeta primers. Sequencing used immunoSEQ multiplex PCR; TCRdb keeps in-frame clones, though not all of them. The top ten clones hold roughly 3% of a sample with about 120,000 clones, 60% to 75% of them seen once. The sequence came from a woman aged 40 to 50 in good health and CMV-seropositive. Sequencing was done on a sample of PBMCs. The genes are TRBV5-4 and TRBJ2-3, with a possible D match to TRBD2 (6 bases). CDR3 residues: CASSPPRRERAIHTQYF. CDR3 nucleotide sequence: TGTGCCAGCAGCCCCCCGAGGAGGGAGAGGGCCATACATACGCAGTATTTT.